This T cell receptor (beta chain) originates from a study of T cells in Graves' hyperthyroidism and ophthalmopathy (dated by TCRdb to 2018 to 2020). Turning to the overall study: Peripheral blood was collected at initial diagnosis, before any treatment. TCR V-J signatures able to tell the groups apart were searched for in a discovery cohort of 95 or so patients, of whom around 42 had Graves' ophthalmopathy and about 60 had stable Graves' hyperthyroidism. Prospective prediction of ophthalmopathy was tested in an independent validation cohort of some 20 hyperthyroidism patients and some 17 patients who later progressed to ophthalmopathy. According to the paper, TCR Vbeta CDR3 sequencing was carried out on more than 120 peripheral blood samples, which came from more than 40 ophthalmopathy, approximately 72 hyperthyroidism and approximately 17 progressor patients. After blood sampling, hyperthyroidism patients were treated with methimazole at a starting dose of 30 mg daily, and ophthalmopathy patients were treated with high-dose intravenous methylprednisolone. The roughly 94 discovery patients were randomly split 7:3 into training and test sets. In addition, the study compared T-cell repertoires in thyroid tissue and in blood from roughly six Graves' hyperthyroidism patients. Study-wide conclusions, independent of this receptor: Ophthalmopathy was separated from stable hyperthyroidism by a 13 V-J signature model, with just over 85% sensitivity and about 81% specificity obtained in cross-validation and 80%/75% obtained in testing. In validation, progression to ophthalmopathy was predicted by the model with around 71% sensitivity and 72.22% specificity, a median of 6.5 months before onset. Sample size was not statistically predetermined, and blinding of investigators to group allocation was not performed. Most expanded thyroid clonotypes (frequency above 0.001) were also detected in blood, a finding suggesting that blood repertoires may reflect thyroid immune responses.

Stable Graves' hyperthyroidism was defined as the absence of progression to ophthalmopathy over 18 months of follow-up. Hyperthyroidism patients were newly diagnosed, with disease duration under 2 months, and aged 18 to 65 years. Exclusion was applied to patients with uncontrolled infections, other autoimmune diseases, pregnancy or lactation. Diagnoses were established on the basis of clinical symptoms, serum thyroxine and TRAb, thyroid ultrasound, and orbital computed tomography. Ficoll-Paque density gradient centrifugation was used to isolate PBMCs from about 10 ml of fresh peripheral blood. Trizol reagent was used to extract total RNA, and RNA quality was then checked on an Agilent 2100 Bioanalyzer. TCR beta CDR3 regions were amplified from RNA transcripts. For the first round of RT-PCR on the TCR CDR3, the HTBI primer set was used together with the Qiagen OneStep RT-PCR kit. The libraries were constructed in a second round of multiplex PCR and then size-selected and purified. Paired-end sequencing of the libraries was performed with 100 bp reads on an Illumina HiSeq2000. As for the authors' bioinformatics: Raw data were processed with SOAPnuke, discarding reads with adapters, uncalled bases, mean Phred below 15, or no exact constant-primer or identifier match. COPE v1.2.5 was used to merge the high-quality paired reads, and each unique nucleotide sequence was defined as a clonotype. Clonotypes were aligned to IMGT TRBV, TRBD and TRBJ reference segments using MiTCR v1.1. The analysis included only V-J combinations with a frequency above 0.0001, which together covered approximately 99% of the repertoires. A TCS score was defined as the ratio of F50 (clonal expansion) to E x V (chaos), with BLOSUM62-based TCRdist applied between CDR3 peptides within each V-J. Welch's t-statistics and random forest reduced just over 500 V-J features to 13, which were used in a naive Bayes classifier (R e1071). The public sequencing data were trimmed at Q25 with fastp and processed into clonotypes with MiXCR by TCRdb, which kept only in-frame beta chains. Each CDR3 protein appears once, grouped with its most common genes and DNA. The V and J calls here are based on TCRdb, not the publication. The sample includes roughly 350,000 distinct CDR3 sequences, with approximately 13% observed a single time. The top ten hold around 25% of the sample.

V is cut back by 4 bases and J by 5 bases, with 5 bases in the junction unmatched. Inclusive of the bounding cysteine and phenylalanine, the CDR3 is 14 residues long. Only the CDR3 DNA is retained, 42 bases long and in frame from the first base. Looking up the germline V gene (reference sequence) yields CDR1 LGHDT and CDR2 YNNKEL. Notes on this clonotype: Its binding antigen is unknown. No base-level quality is on record; no much larger clone is a single base apart.

The rearranged chain carries TRBV3-1 and TRBJ2-3; a stretch of 8 junction bases matches TRBD2. This TCR was recovered from a woman aged 30 to 39 with Graves' hyperthyroidism. Sequenced input: blood. The CDR3 in this case is CASSRTSRGDTQYF. The nucleotide sequence reads TGTGCCAGCAGCCGGACTAGCAGAGGAGATACGCAGTATTTT.